This T cell receptor beta chain came from a study of cytomegalovirus exposure and HLA in healthy donors. In the PCR, 60 Vbeta and 13 Jbeta primers were used. Data came from immunoSEQ multiplex PCR; TCRdb stores just in-frame clones and leaves some out. Among about 130,000 clones listed, approximately 8.7% were seen once. Germline V gene lookup returns CDR1 SGHRS and CDR2 YFSETQ. The V end was cut by 4 bases, the J end by 3 bases, with 8 bases between. There are 12 residues in the CDR3. General study results and limits: A previous analysis found most TCR beta V segments productive roughly 87% or roughly 30% of the time.

Remarks on this clone: Its cognate antigen is unknown.

Sequencing input: PBMCs. The chain uses TRBV5-1 and TRBJ2-7; no reliable D call. This sequence was found in a man in his forties in good health and CMV-seronegative. CDR3 sequence reads: CASSANGYEQYF. DNA for the CDR3: TGCGCCAGCAGCGCGAACGGCTACGAGCAGTACTTC.